This is a list of T cell receptor beta chains from one sample in a study of early T cells in non-severe SARS-CoV-2 infection. Via MiXCR, TCRdb re-called the 5' RACE reads, giving one row per CDR3 protein. Here the sample spans tens of thousands of distinct CDR3 sequences, about a tenth being singletons. Material: whole blood. The source is an adult who was a healthcare worker with PCR-confirmed SARS-CoV-2 infection or an uninfected control (not recorded which). Both conserved end residues are part of each CDR3. Each record gives: clone size, D gene, CDR3 length, J gene, V gene, CDR3 DNA, CDR3 protein. D genes are given only for firm matches. Size is stated for part of the rows, as once, few or many counts, or as a class when the clone is expanded.

NA,NA,9,TRBJ2-7,TRBV24-1,TGTGCCACAGGGGGACCCGGTACATTC,CATGGPGTF
NA,NA,15,TRBJ2-2,TRBV3-1,TGTGCCAGCAGCCAACAAGGGTGGAACACCGGGGAGCTGTTTTTT,CASSQQGWNTGELFF
NA,NA,15,TRBJ1-5,TRBV6-2/TRBV6-3,TGTGCCAGCAGTTCCGGGCCTCCGTTGTGGCAGCCCCAGCATTTT,CASSSGPPLWQPQHF
once,NA,13,TRBJ1-5,TRBV4-2,TGTGCCAGCAGCCGGGGTGATAATCAGCCCCAGCATTTT,CASSRGDNQPQHF
few,NA,13,TRBJ2-4,TRBV7-2,TGTGCCAGCAGCTTGTCCTCACGGCACATTCAGTACTTC,CASSLSSRHIQYF
NA,NA,16,TRBJ2-5,TRBV5-1,TGCGCCAGCAGCTTACAAAACTGGGGAGGACAAGAGACCCAGTACTTC,CASSLQNWGGQETQYF
many,NA,15,TRBJ1-1,TRBV25-1,TGTGCCAGCAGTCCATCGGACGGGTTGAACACTGAAGCTTTCTTT,CASSPSDGLNTEAFF
NA,NA,17,TRBJ1-3,TRBV20-1,TGCAGTGCTAGAGCCCCGGGGGGCGATCTATCTGGAAACACCATATATTTT,CSARAPGGDLSGNTIYF
NA,NA,16,TRBJ1-2,TRBV24-1,TGTGCCACCAGTGATTCCCCGGACCTAGGGGACTATGGCTACACCTTC,CATSDSPDLGDYGYTF
NA,NA,12,TRBJ1-6,TRBV6-2/TRBV6-3,TGTGCCGTCAGGGATTATAATTCACCCCTCCACTTT,CAVRDYNSPLHF
NA,NA,15,TRBJ2-1,TRBV14,TGTGCCAGCAGCCAAGGTCCCCTGGGAAACAATGAGCAGTTCTTC,CASSQGPLGNNEQFF
few,TRBD1,15,TRBJ1-6,TRBV6-1,TGTGCCAGCAGTATTTCGACAGGGTCCAATTCACCCCTCCACTTT,CASSISTGSNSPLHF
few,TRBD1,13,TRBJ1-1,TRBV20-1,TGCAGTGCTAGGGAGGACAGGGTCACTGAAGCTTTCTTT,CSAREDRVTEAFF
few,NA,16,TRBJ1-2,TRBV5-1,TGCGCCAGCAGACCGCTTTGGGGATCGGCTAACTATGGCTACACCTTC,CASRPLWGSANYGYTF
many,TRBD2,15,TRBJ2-1,TRBV3-1,TGTGCCAGCAGCCCGCGGACTAGCGGCTACAATGAGCAGTTCTTC,CASSPRTSGYNEQFF
few,NA,13,TRBJ1-1,TRBV30,TGTGCCTGGAAAGACTCTCCGGACACTGAAGCTTTCTTT,CAWKDSPDTEAFF
few,NA,15,TRBJ1-5,TRBV5-1,TGCGCCAGCAGCTTGTACGGGCGGAGCAATCAGCCCCAGCATTTT,CASSLYGRSNQPQHF
few,NA,14,TRBJ2-6,TRBV4-1,TGCGCCAGCAGAAAGTTCGGTGGGGCCAACGTCCTGACTTTC,CASRKFGGANVLTF
many,NA,12,TRBJ2-7,TRBV12-3/TRBV12-4,TGTGCCAGCAAGGAGGGTTGGAGAGAGCAGTACTTC,CASKEGWREQYF
many,TRBD2,13,TRBJ2-2,TRBV10-3,TGTGCCGTGGGGGGGACCCCCACCGGGGAGCTGTTTTTT,CAVGGTPTGELFF
few,NA,14,TRBJ1-5,TRBV12-3/TRBV12-4,TGTGCCAGCAGTAATCAGGAGAGCAATCAGCCCCAGCATTTT,CASSNQESNQPQHF
many,TRBD2,14,TRBJ2-3,TRBV12-3/TRBV12-4,TGTGCCAGCACGACTAGCGGGGGGGCAAATACGCAGTATTTT,CASTTSGGANTQYF
NA,NA,13,TRBJ2-7,TRBV7-9,TGTGCCAGCAGCTCCGGGCCTACCTACGAGCAGTACTTC,CASSSGPTYEQYF
NA,NA,14,TRBJ2-5,TRBV20-1,TGCAGCGCTAAGGATAATAGACGTTTTGAGACCCAGTACTTC,CSAKDNRRFETQYF
many,NA,13,TRBJ2-3,TRBV24-1,TGTGCCACCAGCCAGGTCGGCACAGATACGCAGTATTTT,CATSQVGTDTQYF
NA,NA,11,TRBJ2-5,TRBV12-3/TRBV12-4,TGTGCCAGCAGTGGGCCCGGGACCCAGTACTTC,CASSGPGTQYF
many,NA,11,TRBJ1-1,TRBV3-1,TGTGCCAGCAGCCAAGAGTCGGCAGCTTTCTTT,CASSQESAAFF
NA,NA,15,TRBJ1-2,TRBV3-1,TGTGCCAGCAGCCATGGCGGGACCGCGGTAGGCGGCTACACCTTC,CASSHGGTAVGGYTF
many,NA,16,TRBJ2-2,TRBV7-9,TGTGCCAGCAGCTTAGCTGCAGGACGCCAGAACGGGGAGCTGTTTTTT,CASSLAAGRQNGELFF
few,TRBD2,13,TRBJ2-2,TRBV7-3,TGTGCCAGCGAAATAGCGGGTACCGGGGAGCTGTTTTTT,CASEIAGTGELFF
once,NA,14,TRBJ2-2,TRBV11-2,TGTGCCAGCAGCTTAGATGGGGCGAGTGGGGAGCTGTTTTTT,CASSLDGASGELFF
NA,NA,17,TRBJ1-1,TRBV11-3,TGTGCCAGCAGCTTTTTTCGGACGGACAGCCCATGGGTTCGAGCTTTCTTT,CASSFFRTDSPWVRAFF
NA,NA,14,TRBJ2-3,TRBV20-1,TGCAGTGCTAGTCCCGAGGGCCCTGGGGATACGCAGTATTTT,CSASPEGPGDTQYF
few,NA,14,TRBJ2-7,TRBV30,TGTGCCTGGAGTGTCCTCCGGCTAAGCAACGAGCAGTACTTC,CAWSVLRLSNEQYF
NA,NA,15,TRBJ2-5,TRBV5-1,TGCGCCAGCAGCTTGGAGTGGACAGGAGGGGAGACCCAGTACTTC,CASSLEWTGGETQYF
NA,TRBD1,13,TRBJ2-3,TRBV12-3/TRBV12-4,TGTGCCAGCGGGACAGGGCTCACAGATACGCAGTATTTT,CASGTGLTDTQYF
medium-sized,NA,11,TRBJ2-5,TRBV12-3/TRBV12-4,TGTGCCAGCAGTTTGCGGGAGACCCAGTACTTC,CASSLRETQYF
NA,TRBD1,15,TRBJ2-5,TRBV4-2,TGTGCCAGCAGCCAAGGGGCCCCAGGGGGAGAGACCCAGTACTTC,CASSQGAPGGETQYF
many,NA,14,TRBJ2-5,TRBV12-3/TRBV12-4,TGTGCCAGCAGCCCGACAGGAGCTCAAGAGACCCAGTACTTC,CASSPTGAQETQYF
few,NA,15,TRBJ1-2,TRBV3-1,TGTGCCAGCAGCCAAGAGACCGGCGGGTACTATGGCTACACCTTC,CASSQETGGYYGYTF
few,NA,17,TRBJ2-1,TRBV14,TGTGCCAGCAGCTCCCGGGAACTCCACAACTCCTACAATGAGCAGTTCTTC,CASSSRELHNSYNEQFF
few,NA,15,TRBJ1-3,TRBV3-1,TGTGCCAGCAGCTGGGGCGGAAGGACTGGAAACACCATATATTTT,CASSWGGRTGNTIYF
NA,TRBD1,13,TRBJ1-1,TRBV7-9,TGTGCCAGCAGGGGCCGGGACAGCACAGAAGCTTTCTTT,CASRGRDSTEAFF
many,NA,14,TRBJ2-7,TRBV7-8,TGTGCCAGCAGCTTTAGACAGCGAACCTACGAGCAGTACTTC,CASSFRQRTYEQYF
NA,NA,14,TRBJ2-5,TRBV12-3/TRBV12-4,TGTGCCAGCAGTTTATCAGGGGAGGAAGAGACCCAGTACTTC,CASSLSGEEETQYF
many,NA,14,TRBJ1-5,TRBV19,TGTGCCAGTAGGGGAAGACAGAGCAATCAGCCCCAGCATTTT,CASRGRQSNQPQHF
few,TRBD2,15,TRBJ2-7,TRBV13,TGTGCCAGCAGCTACTTTAGCGGGAACGTCTACGAGCAGTACTTC,CASSYFSGNVYEQYF
many,NA,15,TRBJ1-2,TRBV7-9,TGTGCCAGCAGCCGTGGACACCGCTGGAACTATGGCTACACCTTC,CASSRGHRWNYGYTF
many,TRBD2,18,TRBJ2-1,TRBV4-1,TGCGCCAGCAGCTTAGGACTAGCGGGGGGGAGCTCCTACAATGAGCAGTTCTTC,CASSLGLAGGSSYNEQFF
NA,NA,14,TRBJ2-3,TRBV30,TGTGCCTGGAGGGGAGGGGGAGTCGCAGATACGCAGTATTTT,CAWRGGGVADTQYF
NA,NA,13,TRBJ2-7,TRBV12-3/TRBV12-4,TGTGCCAGCAGTCGACAGAGCCCCTACGAGCAGTACTTC,CASSRQSPYEQYF
NA,TRBD1,14,TRBJ1-1,TRBV20-1,TGCAGTGCTAGAACAATTTACAGGGGCGAGGAAGCTTTCTTT,CSARTIYRGEEAFF
NA,TRBD2,17,TRBJ2-1,TRBV4-1,TGCGCCAGCAGCCCCGGACTAGCGGGTCCACTCCGGAATGAGCAGTTCTTC,CASSPGLAGPLRNEQFF
NA,NA,13,TRBJ1-2,TRBV4-2,TGTGCCAGCAGCCAGGGGAGGGTCTATGGCTACACCTTC,CASSQGRVYGYTF
few,NA,13,TRBJ1-5,TRBV27,TGTGCCAGCAGTACCAGCTCCAATCAGCCCCAGCATTTT,CASSTSSNQPQHF